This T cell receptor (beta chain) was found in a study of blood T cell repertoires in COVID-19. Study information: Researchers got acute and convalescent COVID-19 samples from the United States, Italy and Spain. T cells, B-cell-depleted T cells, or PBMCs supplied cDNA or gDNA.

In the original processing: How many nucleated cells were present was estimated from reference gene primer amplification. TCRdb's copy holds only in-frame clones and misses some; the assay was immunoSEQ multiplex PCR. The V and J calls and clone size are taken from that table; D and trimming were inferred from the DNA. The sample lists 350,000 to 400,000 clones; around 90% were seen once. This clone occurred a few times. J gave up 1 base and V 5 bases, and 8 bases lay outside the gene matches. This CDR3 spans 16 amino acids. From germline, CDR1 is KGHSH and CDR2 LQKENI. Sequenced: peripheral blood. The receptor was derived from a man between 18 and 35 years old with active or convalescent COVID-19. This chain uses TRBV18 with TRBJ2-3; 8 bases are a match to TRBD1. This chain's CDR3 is CASSADRGRGTDTQYF. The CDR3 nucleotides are TGTGCCAGCTCAGCCGACAGGGGTAGGGGCACAGATACGCAGTATTTT. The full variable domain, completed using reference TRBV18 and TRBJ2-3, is NAGVMQNPRHLVRRRGQEARLRCSPMKGHSHVYWYRQLPEEGLKFMVYLQKENIIDESGMPKERFSAEFPKEGPSILRIQQVVRGDSAAYFCASSADRGRGTDTQYFGPGTRLTVL.